A single sample gave rise to the 11 T cell receptor beta chains below, sequenced in a study of shared clonotypes between healthy human individuals. The repertoire was sequenced with immunoSEQ multiplex PCR; TCRdb's copy has only in-frame clones and lacks some. Altogether millions of clones are present, roughly nine tenths being singletons, with the ten largest covering about 0.13%. Sequenced material: naive CD4+ T cells sorted from blood. Indicated subset: CD45RA+ positively selected. These receptors all stem from a man younger than 30 in good health.

The genes are TRBV7-3 and TRBJ2-7, with a possible D match to TRBD2 (5 bases). With 10 bases removed from V and 7 bases from J, the gap between germline ends came to 14 bases. The germline gives CDR1 SGHTA, CDR2 FQGTGA. The CDR3 loop spans 11 amino acids. CDR3 in DNA: TGTGCCATGGCCCCGCGGGTGGAGCAGTACTTC. Translated, it gives CAMAPRVEQYF.

This clone has only one observation. This specimen includes other DNA sequences encoding the same CDR3. J is TRBJ1-5 and V is TRBV6-5; D is ambiguous. This CDR3 contains 13 residues. Trimming stripped 6 bases from V and 0 bases from J, with 6 bases between. The germline V gene encodes CDR1 MNHEY and CDR2 SVGAGI. The chain's CDR3 is CASSPYSNQPQHF. In DNA, the CDR3 is TGTGCCAGCAGCCCGTATAGCAATCAGCCCCAGCATTTT.

The V call is TRBV10-3, the J call TRBJ2-3; TRBD1 might be the D (5 bases). This CDR3 comprises 13 residues. Deletions cut 10 bases from V and 2 bases from J, with 13 bases between. The germline CDR1 and CDR2 sequences are ENHRY and SYGVKD. The CDR3 coding sequence is TGTGCCACCTTGACAGCTTACACAGATACGCAGTATTTT. It yields the protein CATLTAYTDTQYF.

The V gene is TRBV4-1, the J gene TRBJ2-5, with D maybe TRBD2 (6 bases). CDR1 MGHRA and CDR2 YSYEKL come from the germline V gene. The length of the CDR3 is 16 residues. Trimming left V 4 bases short and J 2 bases short, with 17 bases between. CDR3 in amino acids: CASSPSQLGLQETQYF. DNA for the CDR3: TGCGCCAGCAGCCCATCTCAACTGGGACTTCAAGAGACCCAGTACTTC.

CDR3 loop: CASSPLSTGVDTQYF. In DNA, the CDR3 is TGTGCCAGCAGCCCCTTATCGACAGGGGTAGATACGCAGTATTTT. The chain couples TRBV7-6 to TRBJ2-3; TRBD1 aligns across 8 bases. Germline V gene data show CDR1 as SGHVS and CDR2 as FNYEAQ. The CDR3 is 15 residues long. J lost 5 bases, V lost 5 bases, and 9 bases had no gene match.

The rearrangement joins TRBV19 to TRBJ1-5; D gene ambiguous. CDR1 is LNHDA and CDR2 is SQIVND in the germline V gene (reference sequence). Trimming removed 5 bases from V and 0 bases from J, with 8 bases in between. The CDR3 is 14 residues long. The CDR3 DNA sequence: TGTGCCAGTAGTTACTTCCATAGCAATCAGCCCCAGCATTTT. It encodes CASSYFHSNQPQHF. The entire variable domain, with the rest obtained from reference TRBV19 and TRBJ1-5, is as follows: DGGITQSPKYLFRKEGQNVTLSCEQNLNHDAMYWYRQDPGQGLRLIYYSQIVNDFQKGDIAEGYSVSREKKESFPLTVTSAQKNPTAFYLCASSYFHSNQPQHFGDGTRLSIL.

The genes are TRBV28 and TRBJ1-2; D might be TRBD1 (5 bases). Germline loops: CDR1 MDHEN, CDR2 SYDVKM. Trimming removed 6 bases from V and 4 bases from J, with 9 bases in between. The CDR3 covers 12 residues. The CDR3 DNA reads as TGTGCCAGCAGGGACAACGGCTATGGCTACACCTTC. The encoded protein is CASRDNGYGYTF.

The V call is TRBV30, the J call TRBJ2-5, with a weak D call TRBD2 (7 bases). With 0 bases removed from V and 2 bases from J, the gap between germline ends came to 13 bases. The germline V gene has CDR1 GTSNPN and CDR2 SVGIG (reference sequence). The CDR3 covers 15 residues. CDR3 DNA sequence: TGTGCCTGGAGTGTAGGGGGGGTTAGGCAAGAGACCCAGTACTTC. Its translation is CAWSVGGVRQETQYF.

This chain joins TRBV7-2 and TRBJ1-5; D gene ambiguous. The length of the CDR3 is 15 residues. Germline CDR1 reads SGHTA; CDR2 reads FQGNSA. V was shortened by 2 bases and J by 1 base, with 9 bases between the two germline ends. The CDR3 nucleotides are TGTGCCAGCAGCTTATCGGACGGGAGCAATCAGCCCCAGCATTTT. It codes for CASSLSDGSNQPQHF.

V gene TRBV9 combines with J gene TRBJ1-6; no reliable D call. CDR1 and CDR2 from the germline V gene are SGDLS and YYNGEE. This CDR3 has 14 amino acids. Trimming left V 3 bases short and J 9 bases short, with 13 bases between. CDR3 DNA: TGTGCCAGCAGCGCGGACCTCACGAGTTCACCCCTCCACTTT. This encodes CASSADLTSSPLHF.

The V call is TRBV9, the J call TRBJ1-3, with TRBD1 matching over 10 bases. The CDR3 is 15 residues long. Trimming at V came to 4 bases and at J to 8 bases, leaving 9 bases not matched to a gene. The V gene's germline CDR1 is SGDLS and CDR2 YYNGEE. The CDR3: CASSPTGTGVYTIYF. As DNA, the CDR3 is TGTGCCAGCAGCCCCACCGGGACAGGGGTATACACCATATATTTT.